This T cell receptor beta chain originates from a study of T-cell memory formation after mild COVID-19. Regarding the study as a whole: Clones contracting day 15 to 85 were balanced CD4/CD8; later expanders leaned CD4+.

With constant-segment primers, 5'RACE yielded cDNA libraries of TCR alpha and TCR beta that carried sample barcodes and UMIs. TCRdb independently ran MiXCR on the 5' RACE reads; one entry per CDR3 protein. The table includes fewer than 450,000 distinct CDR3 sequences, roughly 21% detected once. This clonotype was found a few times. Antigen: not known. The CDR3 consists of 15 residues. Germline loops: CDR1 GTSNPN, CDR2 SVGIG (reference sequence). V trimming: 6 bases; J trimming: 7 bases; junction bases outside the gene matches: 13. The V gene is TRBV30, the J gene TRBJ2-2; TRBD1 matches at 8 bases. The sequence was collected from an adult woman who had mild COVID-19 (a few samples of this study predate the infection). Cell type and time point are not known. The sequencing input was PBMCs or a T cell subset sorted from them (not recorded which). CDR3 in amino acids: CACPQGAEAYGELFF. The CDR3 nucleotides are TGTGCCTGCCCTCAGGGGGCCGAGGCTTACGGGGAGCTGTTTTTT.